One sample yielded the 7 T cell receptor beta chains listed below, sequenced in a study of shared clonotypes between healthy human individuals. Assay: immunoSEQ multiplex PCR; the TCRdb copy retains only in-frame clones and omits some. The sample has 600,000 to 750,000 clones; around 91% are singletons. The specimen sequenced was memory CD8+ T cells from PBMCs. As to subset: CD45RO+ cells pooled with CCR7-negative TemRA cells. These receptors were obtained from a young man in good health. Some clones in this sample may be carry-over from other donors' samples.

This clone appeared a single time. The rearrangement uses TRBV5-1 and TRBJ2-3; D remains ambiguous. The V end was cut by 4 bases, the J end by 7 bases, with 16 bases between. This CDR3 has 14 amino acids. Germline V gives CDR1 SGHRS, CDR2 YFSETQ. The CDR3 protein is CASSLRPDRNTQYF. The DNA for the CDR3 is TGCGCCAGCAGCCTCAGGCCCGATAGGAATACGCAGTATTTT.

The CDR3 is CASLPTKPWGAANYGYTF. In DNA form, the CDR3 reads TGTGCCAGCCTCCCGACGAAACCCTGGGGCGCAGCTAACTATGGCTACACCTTC. V usage is TRBV27 and J usage is TRBJ1-2; D might be TRBD1 (5 bases). V gave up 8 bases and J gave up 0 bases, with 25 bases separating them. Germline V gene lookup returns CDR1 MNHEY and CDR2 SMNVEV (reference sequence). CDR3 size: 18 residues.

The CDR3 protein is CASSLITASYNSPLHF. CDR3 in DNA: TGTGCCAGCAGCTTAATCACAGCCTCCTATAATTCACCCCTCCACTTT. This chain uses TRBV7-2 with TRBJ1-6; D not resolved. This CDR3 spans 16 amino acids. The germline V gene has CDR1 SGHTA and CDR2 FQGNSA. The V end was cut by 2 bases, the J end by 0 bases, with 8 bases between.

The J gene is TRBJ2-2, the V gene TRBV19; 9 bases agree with TRBD2. CDR3 length equals 16 residues. The V and J ends lost 7 bases and 4 bases, in that order; junction bases with no gene match: 10. Germline CDR1 LNHDA, CDR2 SQIVND (reference sequence). Here the CDR3 DNA reads TGTGCCAGTACCCTCCGCCTAGCGGGGCCCACCGGGGAGCTGTTTTTT. It translates to CASTLRLAGPTGELFF.

The chain uses TRBV27 and TRBJ2-1; D not certain. This CDR3 comprises 12 residues. Looked up from germline, CDR1 is MNHEY and CDR2 is SMNVEV (reference sequence). Trimming shortened V by 8 bases and J by 3 bases, and 8 bases separated the two germline ends. The CDR3, as DNA: TGTGCCAGCGCCCCCAACTACAATGAGCAGTTCTTC. Translating gives CASAPNYNEQFF.

V is TRBV15 and J is TRBJ1-3; 10 nucleotides agree with TRBD1. Germline V gene sequence: CDR1 LNHNV, CDR2 YYDKDF (reference sequence). V shed 3 bases and J 0 bases; nucleotides not matched to a gene: 8. This CDR3 is built from 18 residues. Written as DNA, the CDR3 is TGTGCCACCAGCAGGAGTTGGACAGGGGGTATCTCTGGAAACACCATATATTTT. It yields the protein CATSRSWTGGISGNTIYF.

The table lists this clone with a count of one. The V and J genes are TRBV28 and TRBJ2-7, with TRBD2 matching over 9 bases. Germline CDR1 and CDR2: MDHEN and SYDVKM. Trimming cost V 7 bases and J 5 bases; bases outside gene matches: 6. This CDR3 contains 13 residues. This CDR3 reads CASTSGTWDEQYF. CDR3 bases: TGTGCCAGCACTAGCGGGACCTGGGACGAGCAGTACTTC.